The 19 T cell receptor beta chains below all came from one sample that was sequenced in a study of cytomegalovirus exposure and HLA in healthy donors. The primer mix had 60 Vbeta and 13 Jbeta primers. Sequencing was performed with immunoSEQ multiplex PCR; in TCRdb, only in-frame clones are kept and a portion is missing. The sample yields some 200,000 clones, more than 65% seen once. The sequenced sample was PBMCs. Receptors originate from a young man in good health and CMV-seronegative.

Only a few counts were recorded for this clone. The chain uses TRBV7-3 and TRBJ2-2; 7 nucleotides align to TRBD2. The ends lost 4 bases at V and 8 bases at J; junction bases unmatched: 4. The CDR3 is 13 residues long. In germline, CDR1 is SGHTA, CDR2 FQGTGA. The CDR3 nucleotides are TGTGCCAGCAGCTGGGGGGGTTCTGGGGAGCTGTTTTTT. Translation: CASSWGGSGELFF.

The chain recombines TRBV10-1 with TRBJ2-2, with a weak D call TRBD2 (6 bases). The germline V and J ends were trimmed by 6 bases and 4 bases, with 15 bases remaining between them. The CDR3 contains 15 residues. Germline loops: CDR1 WNHNN, CDR2 SYGVQD (reference sequence). CDR3: CASRGSGAGTGELFF. The CDR3 DNA sequence: TGCGCCAGCAGGGGGTCAGGAGCGGGCACCGGGGAGCTGTTTTTT.

The chain combines TRBV28 with TRBJ1-4, with TRBD1 matching over 7 bases. The CDR3 has 18 amino acids. CDR1 MDHEN and CDR2 SYDVKM come from the germline V gene. V gave up 5 bases and J gave up 0 bases; unmatched junction bases: 12. As DNA, the CDR3 is TGTGCCAGCAGTCCGACGTCAGGGGGAAAAGCAACTAATGAAAAACTGTTTTTT. This gives the protein CASSPTSGGKATNEKLFF.

The chain employs TRBV30 and TRBJ2-1, with TRBD1 matching 10 bases. With V trimmed by 3 bases and J by 6 bases, 5 bases remained unmatched. The V gene's germline CDR1 is GTSNPN and CDR2 SVGIG (reference sequence). CDR3 length: 14 residues. The CDR3 DNA reads TGTGCCTGGAGAGGGACAGGGGTATTCAATGAGCAGTTCTTC. Protein product: CAWRGTGVFNEQFF.

V gene TRBV19 combines with J gene TRBJ1-5; possible D gene TRBD1, 6 bases. This CDR3 has 17 residues. Looked up from germline, CDR1 is LNHDA and CDR2 is SQIVND (reference sequence). V was cut by 0 bases and J by 5 bases, with 17 bases left in between. Here the CDR3 reads CASSIDLTGRQDQPQHF. The CDR3 DNA is TGTGCCAGTAGTATAGATCTTACAGGGCGGCAGGATCAGCCCCAGCATTTT.

This rearrangement joins TRBV18 to TRBJ2-3, with TRBD2 as a possible D gene (5 bases). CDR3 length equals 14 residues. Trimming shortened V by 3 bases and J by 4 bases, and 11 bases separated the two germline ends. Germline loops: CDR1 KGHSH, CDR2 LQKENI. The CDR3 DNA follows: TGTGCCAGCTCACCCCCCGGAGGCTCAGATACGCAGTATTTT. Protein product: CASSPPGGSDTQYF.

In its sample, this clone was seen a few times. The junction departs from the called germline gene at one end, perhaps through a read error. The CDR3 region is CASSEGDREDF. In DNA, the CDR3 is TGTGCCAGCAGTGAAGGGGACAGGGAGGACTTC. The chain recombines TRBV6-1 with TRBJ2-7; 9 bases match TRBD1. This CDR3 has 11 amino acids. CDR1 and CDR2 (germline): MNHNS, SASEGT.

The chain combines TRBV5-6 with TRBJ1-5; D is unclear. The CDR3 is 15 amino acids. Germline V gene sequence: CDR1 SGHDT, CDR2 YYEEEE. The V and J ends lost 0 bases and 2 bases respectively, with 9 bases between them. The CDR3 loop is CASSLGGAGNQPQHF. DNA of the CDR3: TGTGCCAGCAGCTTGGGGGGAGCCGGCAATCAGCCCCAGCATTTT.

This clone was observed a handful of times. The chain uses TRBV30 and TRBJ1-1; D gene unclear. CDR3 length: 13 amino acids. V dropped 2 bases and J dropped 0 bases, with 7 bases sitting between them. Germline V gene lookup returns CDR1 GTSNPN and CDR2 SVGIG (reference sequence). CDR3 protein: CAWSPGVNTEAFF. The DNA of the CDR3 is TGTGCCTGGAGTCCGGGAGTGAACACTGAAGCTTTCTTT.

The rearrangement uses TRBV4-2 and TRBJ2-3; 8 positions agree with TRBD2. The ends lost 0 bases at V and 3 bases at J; junction bases unmatched: 2. CDR1 is LGHNA, CDR2 YNFKEQ, per germline. This CDR3 comprises 15 residues. The DNA for the CDR3 is TGTGCCAGCAGCCAAGACGGGGGGGGGACAGATACGCAGTATTTT. Residues: CASSQDGGGTDTQYF.

CDR3 sequence reads: CASLDPGGNYGYTF. CDR3 nucleotide sequence: TGTGCCTCTCTTGATCCGGGGGGTAACTATGGCTACACCTTC. The chain recombines TRBV10-3 with TRBJ1-2; D possibly corresponds to TRBD1 (5 bases). Per the germline V gene, CDR1 is ENHRY and CDR2 is SYGVKD. The CDR3 has 14 residues. Trimming stripped 11 bases from V and 1 base from J, with 17 bases between.

This clone was observed once. V gene TRBV30 combines with J gene TRBJ1-1, with TRBD1 as a possible D gene (5 bases). Germline loops: CDR1 GTSNPN, CDR2 SVGIG (reference sequence). Trimming took off 4 bases at V and 0 bases at J, with 9 bases between the two ends. This CDR3 is 13 amino acids long. CDR3 DNA sequence: TGTGCCTGGACAGGGAACATGAACACTGAAGCTTTCTTT. Its translation is CAWTGNMNTEAFF. The whole variable domain, remainder taken from reference TRBV30 and TRBJ1-1, is SQTIHQWPATLVQPVGSPLSLECTVEGTSNPNLYWYRQAAGRGLQLLFYSVGIGQISSEVPQNLSASRPQDRQFILSSKKLLLSDSGFYLCAWTGNMNTEAFFGQGTRLTVV.

The chain uses TRBV5-1 and TRBJ2-3; the match to TRBD2 covers 8 bases. The CDR3 runs to 15 residues. Trimming took 4 bases from V and 0 from J; bases not matched to a gene: 4. The germline V gene has CDR1 SGHRS and CDR2 YFSETQ. This CDR3 reads CASSPSSGSTDTQYF. The CDR3 DNA sequence: TGCGCCAGCAGCCCGTCTAGCGGGAGCACAGATACGCAGTATTTT.

A few counts support this clone. This chain connects TRBV18 to TRBJ2-1; D might be TRBD2 (6 bases). Trimming removed 1 base at V and 0 bases at J, with 10 bases between. Germline V CDR1 and CDR2: KGHSH, LQKENI. This CDR3 is built from 16 residues. The chain's CDR3 is CASSPLSGYSYNEQFF. DNA for the CDR3: TGTGCCAGCTCACCACTTAGCGGATACTCCTACAATGAGCAGTTCTTC.

The chain employs TRBV9 and TRBJ2-7; 10 bases line up with TRBD1. Germline-derived CDR1 and CDR2 are SGDLS and YYNGEE. The CDR3 length is 15 residues. V gave up 3 bases and J gave up 3 bases; unmatched junction bases: 6. The CDR3 DNA follows: TGTGCCAGCAGCGCCACCGGGACAGGGGTCTACGAGCAGTACTTC. Translating gives CASSATGTGVYEQYF.

CDR3 region: CASSVDRLGTGNTGELFF. The CDR3 coding sequence is TGTGCCAGCAGCGTAGATAGGCTCGGGACAGGGAACACCGGGGAGCTGTTTTTT. V usage is TRBV9 and J usage is TRBJ2-2, with 8 bases aligning to TRBD1. J lost 1 base, V lost 0 bases, and 8 bases had no gene match. The germline V gene has CDR1 SGDLS and CDR2 YYNGEE. This CDR3 comprises 18 residues.

The chain has TRBV7-8 and TRBJ2-7, with 9 bases matching TRBD1. Germline lookup yields CDR1 SGHVS and CDR2 FQNEAQ. Trimming at V came to 4 bases and at J to 3 bases, leaving 7 bases not matched to a gene. The CDR3 is made up of 15 amino acids. DNA of the CDR3: TGTGCCAGCAGCTCCCCGGGACAGGGAATCTACGAGCAGTACTTC. Translating it yields CASSSPGQGIYEQYF.

The rearrangement joins TRBV18 to TRBJ2-1, with 7 bases fitting TRBD2. The junction had 11 bases not matched to a gene; V was cut back by 3 bases and J by 9 bases. The length of the CDR3 is 15 residues. The germline CDR1 and CDR2 sequences are KGHSH and LQKENI. CDR3 sequence reads: CASSPSGGRQGEQFF. The CDR3 nucleotides are TGTGCCAGCTCACCGTCGGGCGGGAGACAAGGTGAGCAGTTCTTC.

This clone was seen just once. The chain combines TRBV6-1 with TRBJ1-4; D is unclear. The CDR3 runs 14 residues. Germline V gene sequence: CDR1 MNHNS, CDR2 SASEGT. Trimming pared 4 bases from V and 7 bases from J, leaving 13 bases between. CDR3 nucleotides: TGTGCCAGCAGTGTTGGGAGATCGGGTGAAAAACTGTTTTTT. Protein sequence: CASSVGRSGEKLFF.